The next 15 T cell receptor beta chains were all read from a single sample in a study of blood T cell repertoires in COVID-19 (dated by TCRdb to the early 2020s). Libraries were constructed by the immunoSEQ multiplex PCR assay. In its TCRdb copy, this immuneACCESS table keeps in-frame sequences only and misses some clones. Where compared with another copy, unresolved V genes explain less than half of these, and the others have no known cause. This sample has just over 95,000 clones in its table, and about 81% of those were observed once. The top ten clones comprise approximately 20% of the sample. The sample consisted of peripheral blood. Source of these receptors: a man at least 80 years old with acute or convalescent COVID-19.

This clone came up once. J is TRBJ1-1 and V is TRBV5-1; 7 nucleotides line up with TRBD1. Germline V gene sequence: CDR1 SGHRS, CDR2 YFSETQ. J lost 7 bases, V lost 4 bases, and 10 bases had no gene match. The CDR3 totals 14 residues. CDR3 residues: CASSVTGIGNEAFF. DNA of the CDR3: TGCGCCAGCAGCGTGACAGGGATCGGCAATGAAGCTTTCTTT.

This clone was counted only a few times. Its ends do not fully match the called genes, so a read error is possible. The J gene is TRBJ2-3, the V gene TRBV7-7, with 11 bases fitting TRBD2. The CDR3 contains 15 residues. Per germline, CDR1 SSHAT and CDR2 FNYEAQ (reference sequence). CDR3 nucleotides: TGTGCTAGCAGCTTAGCGGGAGGGACCGGGGATACGCAGTATTTT. It codes for CASSLAGGTGDTQYF.

The rearrangement joins TRBV29-1 to TRBJ1-2; D is unclear. The V and J ends lost 2 bases and 4 bases respectively, with 8 bases between them. CDR1 is SQVTM, CDR2 ANQGSEA, per germline. The CDR3 is 12 residues long. CDR3: CSVENGGYGYTF. In DNA form, the CDR3 reads TGCAGCGTTGAAAACGGTGGCTATGGCTACACCTTC.

Written as DNA, the CDR3 is TGTGCCTGGAGTTCAGGTCTAACAAACTATGGCTACACCTTC. This translates into CAWSSGLTNYGYTF. The genes are TRBV30 and TRBJ1-2; D not certain. Trimming took 2 bases from V and 2 from J, leaving 12 bases between them. Germline-derived CDR1 and CDR2 are GTSNPN and SVGIG (reference sequence). The CDR3 sequence is 14 residues long. Together with reference TRBV30 and TRBJ1-2, the CDR3 gives the full variable domain: SQTIHQWPATLVQPVGSPLSLECTVEGTSNPNLYWYRQAAGRGLQLLFYSVGIGQISSEVPQNLSASRPQDRQFILSSKKLLLSDSGFYLCAWSSGLTNYGYTFGSGTRLTVV.

This chain connects TRBV27 to TRBJ1-1, with 7 bases fitting TRBD1. With 4 bases clipped from V and 3 bases from J, the junction kept 8 bases outside the gene matches. This CDR3 is 15 amino acids long. Per germline, CDR1 MNHEY and CDR2 SMNVEV (reference sequence). The DNA for the CDR3 is TGTGCCAGCAGTTCCTCAACAGGGGTGTACACTGAAGCTTTCTTT. Its protein product is CASSSSTGVYTEAFF.

The chain combines TRBV15 with TRBJ1-3, with D possibly matching TRBD1 (5 bases). The CDR3 totals 16 residues. Trimming removed 3 bases at V and 4 bases at J, with 16 bases between. Germline CDR1 LNHNV, CDR2 YYDKDF (reference sequence). CDR3 coding DNA: TGTGCCACCAGCAGCGCAGCCGGGGGAATCGGAAACACCATATATTTT. Translated: CATSSAAGGIGNTIYF. The full variable domain, with the rest looked up from reference TRBV15 and TRBJ1-3, is DAMVIQNPRYQVTQFGKPVTLSCSQTLNHNVMYWYQQKSSQAPKLLFHYYDKDFNNEADTPDNFQSRRPNTSFCFLDIRSPGLGDTAMYLCATSSAAGGIGNTIYFGEGSWLTVV.

Details on this clone: Sequence at one end of the junction differs from germline and may be a read error. The genes are TRBV7-7 and TRBJ2-4, with 8 bases that match TRBD1. The germline V gene has CDR1 SSHAT and CDR2 FNYEAQ (reference sequence). This CDR3 region has 14 residues. CDR3 residues: CASSSDRGKNIQYF. CDR3 nucleotides: TGTGCTAGCAGCTCTGACAGGGGCAAAAACATTCAGTACTTC. Filled out from reference TRBV7-7 and TRBJ2-4, the complete variable domain reads GAGVSQSPRYKVTKRGQDVTLRCDPISSHATLYWYQQALGQGPEFLTYFNYEAQPDKSGLPSDRFSAERPEGSISTLTIQRTEQRDSAMYRCASSSDRGKNIQYFGAGTRLSVL.

The CDR3 nucleotides read TGCAGCGTTGGGGGAGGGTACGGGAACACTGAAGCTTTCTTT. Its protein is CSVGGGYGNTEAFF. The chain combines TRBV29-1 with TRBJ1-1; D remains ambiguous. The germline gives CDR1 SQVTM, CDR2 ANQGSEA. Trimming took off 4 bases at V and 1 base at J, with 13 bases between the two ends. The CDR3 extends over 14 amino acids. The full variable domain, with the rest looked up from reference TRBV29-1 and TRBJ1-1, is SAVISQKPSRDICQRGTSLTIQCQVDSQVTMMFWYRQQPGQSLTLIATANQGSEATYESGFVIDKFPISRPNLTFSTLTVSNMSPEDSSIYLCSVGGGYGNTEAFFGQGTRLTVV.

The V gene is TRBV6-5, the J gene TRBJ2-7; D gene ambiguous. The V gene's germline CDR1 is MNHEY and CDR2 SVGAGI. The CDR3 totals 15 residues. The V end was cut by 8 bases, the J end by 3 bases, with 20 bases between. The CDR3 region has the DNA TGTGCCAGCTTGCCCCCCGCAGACAAATACTACGAGCAGTACTTC. Translation: CASLPPADKYYEQYF.

The genes are TRBV3-1 (or the pseudogene TRBV3-2) and TRBJ2-5; D might be TRBD1 (5 bases). V dropped 7 bases and J dropped 7 bases, with 16 bases sitting between them. Germline CDR1 and CDR2: LGHDT and YNNKEL (reference sequence). The CDR3 loop spans 13 amino acids. The CDR3 reads CASTPPRGWTQYF. CDR3 DNA sequence: TGTGCCAGCACCCCTCCAAGGGGTTGGACCCAGTACTTC.

This clone occurred a few times. The chain carries TRBV30 and TRBJ1-2; TRBD1 matches 7 bases. The CDR3 runs 13 residues. Per the germline V gene, CDR1 is GTSNPN and CDR2 is SVGIG (reference sequence). J gave up 4 bases and V 7 bases, and 9 bases lay outside the gene matches. The CDR3 here is CASTGTAAYGYTF. Written as DNA, the CDR3 is TGTGCCTCCACCGGGACAGCGGCCTATGGCTACACCTTC.

V and J are TRBV27 and TRBJ2-3; unclear D gene. Germline loops: CDR1 MNHEY, CDR2 SMNVEV (reference sequence). This CDR3 contains 11 residues. V dropped 10 bases and J dropped 5 bases, with 10 bases sitting between them. The CDR3 nucleotides read TGTGCCATCCTAGTGGGAGATACGCAGTATTTT. Translated, it gives CAILVGDTQYF.

The J gene is TRBJ2-5, the V gene TRBV3-1 (or the pseudogene TRBV3-2); TRBD2 matches 10 bases. In germline, CDR1 is LGHDT, CDR2 YNNKEL (reference sequence). This CDR3 is built from 17 residues. V was pared by 6 bases and J by 2 bases, with 12 bases of the junction left unmatched. In nucleotides, the CDR3 is TGTGCCAGCAGTTCAAGGGGTAGCGGGAGGTCACAAGAGACCCAGTACTTC. This sequence encodes CASSSRGSGRSQETQYF.

The chain is built from TRBV27 and TRBJ2-3; 7 bases are shared with TRBD1. Germline V gives CDR1 MNHEY, CDR2 SMNVEV (reference sequence). Trimming took 5 bases from V and 2 from J; bases not matched to a gene: 7. The length of the CDR3 is 15 residues. The CDR3 nucleotides read TGTGCCAGCAGTAGTAAGGGACAGCTCACAGATACGCAGTATTTT. Residues: CASSSKGQLTDTQYF.

The rearrangement uses TRBV14 and TRBJ2-6; 7 bases line up with TRBD1. V was pared by 2 bases and J by 2 bases, with 3 bases of the junction left unmatched. The germline V gene encodes CDR1 SGHDN and CDR2 FVKESK. The CDR3 totals 16 residues. The CDR3, as DNA: TGTGCCAGCAGCCAACGTACAGGGGCTGGGGCCAACGTCCTGACTTTC. Translating it yields CASSQRTGAGANVLTF. Combining the CDR3 with reference TRBV14 and TRBJ2-6 gives the whole variable domain EAGVTQFPSHSVIEKGQTVTLRCDPISGHDNLYWYRRVMGKEIKFLLHFVKESKQDESGMPNNRFLAERTGGTYSTLKVQPAELEDSGVYFCASSQRTGAGANVLTFGAGSRLTVL.